One sample yielded the 5 T cell receptor beta chains listed below, sequenced in a study of shared clonotypes between healthy human individuals. The naive CD8 subset, CD45RO-negative cells positively selected for CCR7, excluded terminally differentiated effector memory CD45RA+ cells. Only in-frame clones appear in the TCRdb table, and some are missing; sequencing was by immunoSEQ multiplex PCR. The table includes about 870,000 clones, almost 95% detected once. Material: naive CD8+ T cells sorted from blood. The receptor set was obtained from a young man in good health.

The gene calls are TRBV14 and TRBJ2-7; TRBD1 aligns across 9 bases. Germline V CDR1 and CDR2: SGHDN, FVKESK. The J segment lost 5 bases and the V segment lost 3 bases, leaving 8 bases of the junction unmatched. The length of the CDR3 is 15 residues. The CDR3 protein is CASSHNRDRVHEQYF. The CDR3 region has the DNA TGTGCCAGCAGCCACAACAGGGACAGGGTCCACGAGCAGTACTTC. Based on the CDR3 plus reference TRBV14 and TRBJ2-7, the full variable domain is EAGVTQFPSHSVIEKGQTVTLRCDPISGHDNLYWYRRVMGKEIKFLLHFVKESKQDESGMPNNRFLAERTGGTYSTLKVQPAELEDSGVYFCASSHNRDRVHEQYFGPGTRLTVT.

This clone has just one count. The genes are TRBV19 and TRBJ1-5, with D unresolved. Trimming shortened V by 3 bases and J by 3 bases, and 3 bases separated the two germline ends. This CDR3 spans 12 amino acids. Germline CDR1 and CDR2: LNHDA and SQIVND (reference sequence). The DNA of the CDR3 is TGTGCCAGTAGTATCAACAATCAGCCCCAGCATTTT. Translation: CASSINNQPQHF.

V gene TRBV5-1 combines with J gene TRBJ1-1; TRBD1 is a possible D gene (5 bases). This CDR3 is built from 15 residues. The V gene lost 4 bases and the J gene lost 3 bases, with 16 bases spanning the gap. The germline CDR1 and CDR2 sequences are SGHRS and YFSETQ. CDR3 coding DNA: TGCGCCAGCAGCCCAGGGTGGGGTGGGGACACTGAAGCTTTCTTT. Protein sequence: CASSPGWGGDTEAFF. The complete variable domain, with remaining parts taken from reference TRBV5-1 and TRBJ1-1, reads KAGVTQTPRYLIKTRGQQVTLSCSPISGHRSVSWYQQTPGQGLQFLFEYFSETQRNKGNFPGRFSGRQFSNSRSEMNVSTLELGDSALYLCASSPGWGGDTEAFFGQGTRLTVV.

This clone has just one count. The CDR3 region is CASSVAAGEGVTDTQYF. In nucleotides, the CDR3 is TGTGCCAGCAGCGTAGCGGCAGGGGAAGGAGTCACAGATACGCAGTATTTT. V usage is TRBV9 and J usage is TRBJ2-3, with D perhaps matching TRBD1 (6 bases). The CDR3 extends over 17 amino acids. The germline V gene has CDR1 SGDLS and CDR2 YYNGEE. V lost 0 bases, J lost 2 bases, and 16 bases lay in between.

The rearrangement uses TRBV5-1 and TRBJ1-1, with D hard to call. CDR3 length equals 15 residues. CDR1 is SGHRS, CDR2 YFSETQ, per germline. Trimming removed 0 bases from V and 0 bases from J, with 9 bases in between. The chain's CDR3 is CASSLALGLNTEAFF. The CDR3 DNA is TGCGCCAGCAGCTTGGCCTTGGGGTTGAACACTGAAGCTTTCTTT.